Ten or more counts support the clone carrying this T cell receptor (beta chain). This sample is drawn from a study of T-cell reconstitution after alpha-beta-depleted transplantation in children. Preparation of the TCRbeta library involved a method that used unique molecular identifiers. TCRdb reanalysed the PCR reads using MiXCR and keeps one entry per CDR3 protein. The sample records approximately 640,000 distinct CDR3 sequences, around 17% being singletons. This CDR3 has 12 amino acids. The V gene lost 3 bases and the J gene lost 5 bases, with 7 bases spanning the gap. This chain uses TRBV12-3 or TRBV12-4 with TRBJ2-5, with unresolved D. This TCR was recovered from a human donor who donated a stem cell graft to a child with acute myeloid leukemia. The sequencing used PBMCs from the stem cell graft donor, collected from the stem cell graft. Written as DNA, the CDR3 is TGTGCCAGCAGTTTGGGTGAGGAGACCCAGTACTTC. Translation gives CASSLGEETQYF.